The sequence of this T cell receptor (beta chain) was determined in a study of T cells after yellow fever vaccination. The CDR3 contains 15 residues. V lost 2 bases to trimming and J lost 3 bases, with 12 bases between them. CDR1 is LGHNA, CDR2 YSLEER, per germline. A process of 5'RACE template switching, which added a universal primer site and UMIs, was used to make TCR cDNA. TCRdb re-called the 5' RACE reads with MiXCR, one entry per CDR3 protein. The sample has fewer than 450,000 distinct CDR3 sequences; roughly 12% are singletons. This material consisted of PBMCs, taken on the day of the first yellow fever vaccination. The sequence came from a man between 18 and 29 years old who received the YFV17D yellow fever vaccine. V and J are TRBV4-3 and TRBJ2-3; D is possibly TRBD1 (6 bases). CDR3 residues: CASSQNRVGTDTQYF. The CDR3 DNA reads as TGCGCCAGCAGCCAAAACAGGGTTGGGACAGATACGCAGTATTTT.